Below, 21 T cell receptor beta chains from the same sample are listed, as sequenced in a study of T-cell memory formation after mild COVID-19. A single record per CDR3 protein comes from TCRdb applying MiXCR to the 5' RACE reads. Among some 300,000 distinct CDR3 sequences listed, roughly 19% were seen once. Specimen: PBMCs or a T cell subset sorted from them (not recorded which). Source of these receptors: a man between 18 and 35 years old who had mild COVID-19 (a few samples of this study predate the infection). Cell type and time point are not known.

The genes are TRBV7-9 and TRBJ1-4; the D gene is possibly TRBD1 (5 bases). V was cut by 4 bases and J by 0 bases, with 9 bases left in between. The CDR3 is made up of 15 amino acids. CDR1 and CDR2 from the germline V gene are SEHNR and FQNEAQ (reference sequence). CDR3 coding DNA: TGTGCCAGCAGCTCCAGGGCAACAACTAATGAAAAACTGTTTTTT. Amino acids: CASSSRATTNEKLFF.

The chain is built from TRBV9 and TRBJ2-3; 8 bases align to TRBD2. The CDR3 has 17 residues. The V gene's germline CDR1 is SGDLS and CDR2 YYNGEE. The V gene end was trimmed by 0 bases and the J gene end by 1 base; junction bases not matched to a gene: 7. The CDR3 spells CASSVAGGAGGTDTQYF. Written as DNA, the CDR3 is TGTGCCAGCAGCGTAGCGGGCGGAGCGGGGGGCACAGATACGCAGTATTTT. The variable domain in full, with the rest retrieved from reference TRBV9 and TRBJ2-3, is DSGVTQTPKHLITATGQRVTLRCSPRSGDLSVYWYQQSLDQGLQFLIQYYNGEERAKGNILERFSAQQFPDLHSELNLSSLELGDSALYFCASSVAGGAGGTDTQYFGPGTRLTVL.

The CDR3 coding sequence is TGTGCCAGCAGTTACGTGGCGTCTACGGATGAGCAGTTCTTC. It codes for CASSYVASTDEQFF. The V call is TRBV6-5, the J call TRBJ2-1, with D hard to call. The CDR3 covers 14 residues. V lost 2 bases and J 8 bases, leaving 13 bases between the germline ends. Germline CDR1 and CDR2: MNHEY and SVGAGI.

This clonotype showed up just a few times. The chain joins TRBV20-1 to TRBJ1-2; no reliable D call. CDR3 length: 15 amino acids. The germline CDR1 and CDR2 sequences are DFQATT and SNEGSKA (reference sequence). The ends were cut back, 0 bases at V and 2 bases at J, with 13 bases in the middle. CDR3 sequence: CSARDGSGGNYGYTF. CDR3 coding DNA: TGCAGTGCTAGAGATGGGTCGGGAGGCAACTATGGCTACACCTTC.

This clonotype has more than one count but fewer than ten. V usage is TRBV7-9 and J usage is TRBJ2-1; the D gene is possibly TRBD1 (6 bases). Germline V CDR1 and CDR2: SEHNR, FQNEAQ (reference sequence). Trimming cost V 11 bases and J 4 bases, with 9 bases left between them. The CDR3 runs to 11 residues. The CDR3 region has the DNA TGTGCCTCCCAGGGGTACAATGAGCAGTTCTTC. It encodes CASQGYNEQFF.

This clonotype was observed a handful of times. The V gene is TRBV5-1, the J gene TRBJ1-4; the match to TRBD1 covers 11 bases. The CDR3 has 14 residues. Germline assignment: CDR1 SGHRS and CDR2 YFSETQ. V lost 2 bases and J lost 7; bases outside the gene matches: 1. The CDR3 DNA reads TGCGCCAGCAGCTTCGGGACAGGGGGTGAAAAACTGTTTTTT. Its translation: CASSFGTGGEKLFF.

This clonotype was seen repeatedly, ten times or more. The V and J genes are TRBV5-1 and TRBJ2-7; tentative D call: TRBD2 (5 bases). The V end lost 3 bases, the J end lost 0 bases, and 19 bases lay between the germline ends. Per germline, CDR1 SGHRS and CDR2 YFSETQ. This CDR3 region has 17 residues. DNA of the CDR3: TGCGCCAGCAGCTCCCCTGGAAGCGGCCTCCTCTCCTACGAGCAGTACTTC. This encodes CASSSPGSGLLSYEQYF.

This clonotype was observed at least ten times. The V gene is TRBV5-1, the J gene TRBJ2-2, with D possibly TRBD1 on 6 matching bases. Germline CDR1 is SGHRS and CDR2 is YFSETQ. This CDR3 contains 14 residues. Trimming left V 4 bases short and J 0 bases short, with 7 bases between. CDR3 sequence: CASSGQSNTGELFF. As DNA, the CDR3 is TGCGCCAGCAGCGGACAGTCGAACACCGGGGAGCTGTTTTTT.

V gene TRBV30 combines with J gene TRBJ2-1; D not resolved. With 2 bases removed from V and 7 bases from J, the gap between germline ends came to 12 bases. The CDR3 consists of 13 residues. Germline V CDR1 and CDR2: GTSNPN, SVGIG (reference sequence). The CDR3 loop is CAWSSSSINEQFF. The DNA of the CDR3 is TGTGCCTGGAGTTCAAGTAGTATAAATGAGCAGTTCTTC.

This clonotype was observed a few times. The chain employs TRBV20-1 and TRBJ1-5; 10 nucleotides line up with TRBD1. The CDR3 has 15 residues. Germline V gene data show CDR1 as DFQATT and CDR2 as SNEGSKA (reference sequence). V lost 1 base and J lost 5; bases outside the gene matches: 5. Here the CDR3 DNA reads TGCAGTGCTAGAGCCGGGGACAGGGGTTATCAGCCCCAGCATTTT. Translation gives CSARAGDRGYQPQHF.

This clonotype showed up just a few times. The DNA of the CDR3 is TGTGCCAGCAGTTACTACAGGGAGGTACAGGGCTACACCTTC. This translates into CASSYYREVQGYTF. The chain couples TRBV6-5 to TRBJ1-2; D is possibly TRBD1 (6 bases). This CDR3 is 14 amino acids long. Germline CDR1 reads MNHEY; CDR2 reads SVGAGI. Trimming pared 1 base from V and 8 bases from J, leaving 14 bases between.

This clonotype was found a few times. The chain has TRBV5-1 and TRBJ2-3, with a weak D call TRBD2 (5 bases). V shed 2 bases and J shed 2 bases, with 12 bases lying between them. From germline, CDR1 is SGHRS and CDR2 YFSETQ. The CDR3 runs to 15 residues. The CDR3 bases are TGCGCCAGCAGCTTCCCATCCGGGGACACAGATACGCAGTATTTT. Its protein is CASSFPSGDTDTQYF. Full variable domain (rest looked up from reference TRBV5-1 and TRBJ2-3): KAGVTQTPRYLIKTRGQQVTLSCSPISGHRSVSWYQQTPGQGLQFLFEYFSETQRNKGNFPGRFSGRQFSNSRSEMNVSTLELGDSALYLCASSFPSGDTDTQYFGPGTRLTVL.

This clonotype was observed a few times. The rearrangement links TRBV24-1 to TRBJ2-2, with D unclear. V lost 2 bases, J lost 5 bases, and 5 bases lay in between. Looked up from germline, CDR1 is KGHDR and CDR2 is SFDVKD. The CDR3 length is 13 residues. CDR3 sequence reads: CATSDYGTGELFF. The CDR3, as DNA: TGTGCCACCAGTGATTACGGGACCGGGGAGCTGTTTTTT.

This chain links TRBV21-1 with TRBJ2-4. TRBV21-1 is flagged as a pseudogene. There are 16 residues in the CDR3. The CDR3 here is CASSKANVGSQTLQYF. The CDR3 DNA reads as TGTGCCAGCAGCAAGGCCAACGTCGGCTCCCAAACCCTTCAGTACTTC.

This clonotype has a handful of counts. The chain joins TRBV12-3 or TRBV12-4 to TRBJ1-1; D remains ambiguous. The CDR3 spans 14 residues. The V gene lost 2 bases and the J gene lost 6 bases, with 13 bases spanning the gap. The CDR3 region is CASSLRPTVPEAFF. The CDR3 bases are TGTGCCAGCAGTTTACGCCCTACAGTCCCTGAAGCTTTCTTT.

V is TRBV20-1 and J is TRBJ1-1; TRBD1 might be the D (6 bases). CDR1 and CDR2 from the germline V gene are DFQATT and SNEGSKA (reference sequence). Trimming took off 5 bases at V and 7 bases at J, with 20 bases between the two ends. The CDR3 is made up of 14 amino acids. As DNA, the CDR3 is TGCAGTGCTCCTTTAGGGGGAGCAGTTAATGAAGCTTTCTTT. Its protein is CSAPLGGAVNEAFF.

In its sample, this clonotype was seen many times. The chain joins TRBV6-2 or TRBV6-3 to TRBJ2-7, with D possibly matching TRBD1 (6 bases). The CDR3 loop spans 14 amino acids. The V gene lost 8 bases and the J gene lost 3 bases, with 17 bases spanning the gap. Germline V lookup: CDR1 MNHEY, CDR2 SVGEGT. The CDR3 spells CASSRTVEFYEQYV. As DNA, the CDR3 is TGTGCCAGCTCCCGGACAGTAGAATTCTACGAGCAGTACGTC.

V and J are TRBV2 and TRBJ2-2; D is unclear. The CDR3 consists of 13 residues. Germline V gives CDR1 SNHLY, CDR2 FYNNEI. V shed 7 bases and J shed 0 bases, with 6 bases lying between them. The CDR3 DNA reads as TGTGCCAGCATGGAACCGAACACCGGGGAGCTGTTTTTT. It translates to CASMEPNTGELFF. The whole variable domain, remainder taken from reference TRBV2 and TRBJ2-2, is EPEVTQTPSHQVTQMGQEVILRCVPISNHLYFYWYRQILGQKVEFLVSFYNNEISEKSEIFDDQFSVERPDGSNFTLKIRSTKLEDSAMYFCASMEPNTGELFFGEGSRLTVL.

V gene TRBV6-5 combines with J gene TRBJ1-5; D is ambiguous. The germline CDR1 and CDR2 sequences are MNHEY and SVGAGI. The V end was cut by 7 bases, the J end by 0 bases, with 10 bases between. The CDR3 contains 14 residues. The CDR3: CASKAAHSNQPQHF. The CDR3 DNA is TGTGCCAGCAAAGCGGCTCATAGCAATCAGCCCCAGCATTTT.

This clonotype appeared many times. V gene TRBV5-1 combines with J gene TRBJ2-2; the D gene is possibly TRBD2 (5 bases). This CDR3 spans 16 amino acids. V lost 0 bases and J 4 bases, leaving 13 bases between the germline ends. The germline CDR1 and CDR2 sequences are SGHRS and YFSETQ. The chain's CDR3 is CASSLAVDGLTGELFF. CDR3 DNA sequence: TGCGCCAGCAGCTTGGCGGTGGATGGACTCACCGGGGAGCTGTTTTTT.

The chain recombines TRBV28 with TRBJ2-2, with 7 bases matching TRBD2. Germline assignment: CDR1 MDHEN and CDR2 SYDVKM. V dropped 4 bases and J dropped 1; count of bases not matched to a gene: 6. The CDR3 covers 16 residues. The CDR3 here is CASSSPRGKNTGELFF. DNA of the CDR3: TGTGCCAGCAGTTCGCCGCGGGGGAAGAACACCGGGGAGCTGTTTTTT.